The rows below give T cell receptor beta chains drawn from one sample of a study of blood T cell repertoires in COVID-19. Generated by immunoSEQ multiplex PCR, the TCRdb table keeps only in-frame clones and is missing some. The table lists 190,000 or so clones, around 90% of them singletons. Input material: peripheral blood. Every receptor here comes from a man in his forties with active or convalescent COVID-19. The CDR3 runs from the conserved cysteine through the conserved F or W. Each record gives: D gene, V gene, clone size, J gene, CDR3 DNA, CDR3 protein. The D gene is left open where the match is weak. Some rows mark clone size as missing; the rest say once, few, many or name a class of expanded clone.

>NA|TRBV7-9|NA|TRBJ1-1
TGTGCCAGCAGGGGACAATCAGAACGGAGCACTGAAGCTTTCTTT
CASRGQSERSTEAFF
>NA|TRBV3-1/TRBV3-2|few|TRBJ1-5
TGTGCCAGCAGCCGACAGAGCAATCAGCCCCAGCATTTT
CASSRQSNQPQHF
>TRBD2|TRBV7-9|NA|TRBJ2-7
TGTGCCAGCAGCCCAAGGAGCGGGGGGGACTACGAGCAGTACTTC
CASSPRSGGDYEQYF
>TRBD1|TRBV7-2|few|TRBJ1-4
TGTGCCAGCAGCTTAGAGTCGGCCGGGACAGGGGGGATTAATGAAAAACTGTTTTTT
CASSLESAGTGGINEKLFF
>NA|TRBV18|NA|TRBJ1-3
TGTGCCAGCTCACCACCGGGGCAGCCCGGAAACACCATATATTTT
CASSPPGQPGNTIYF
>TRBD2|TRBV24-1|NA|TRBJ2-1
TGTGCCACCAGTGATGAGCGGGGGGCCTATGAGCAGTTCTTC
CATSDERGAYEQFF
>NA|TRBV7-6|NA|TRBJ2-1
TGTGCCAGCAGCTTAGAATGGAGCTCCTACAATGAGCAGTTCTTC
CASSLEWSSYNEQFF
>TRBD1|TRBV4-2|NA|TRBJ2-2
TGTGCCAGCAGCCTTAACAGGGGGTCCGGGGAGCTGTTTTTT
CASSLNRGSGELFF
>NA|TRBV2|NA|TRBJ1-5
TGTGCCAGCAGTGAAATCCGGGTTAGCAATCAGCCCCAGCATTTT
CASSEIRVSNQPQHF
>NA|TRBV7-8|NA|TRBJ1-2
TGTGCCAGCAGCACCCGACAGGACCTCTATGGCTACACCTTC
CASSTRQDLYGYTF
>NA|TRBV7-8|NA|TRBJ1-5
TGTGCCAGCAGCTTAGGAGTGAGCAATCAGCCCCAGCATTTT
CASSLGVSNQPQHF
>TRBD1|TRBV5-1|few|TRBJ1-6
TGCGCCAGCAGCTTGTCGACAGGGGGCAGTTCACCCCTCCACTTT
CASSLSTGGSSPLHF
>NA|TRBV7-2|few|TRBJ1-2
TGTGCCAGCAGCGAACTGGGACATCAAGCTAACTATGGCTACACCTTC
CASSELGHQANYGYTF
>TRBD2|TRBV5-1|NA|TRBJ2-5
TGCGCCAGCAGCTTGGCTCTAGCGGGGGAGGAGACCCAGTACTTC
CASSLALAGEETQYF
>NA|TRBV7-6|NA|TRBJ2-5
TGTGCCAGCAGCTTAGAGCCCCCTAGCCCCCAAGAGACCCAGTACTTC
CASSLEPPSPQETQYF
>NA|TRBV18|NA|TRBJ2-5
TGTGCCAGCTCACTCGACAGACAAGAGACCCAGTACTTC
CASSLDRQETQYF
>NA|TRBV19|NA|TRBJ1-4
TGTGCCAGTAGTATAGGCGTCGGGGGATTTAATGAAAAACTGTTTTTT
CASSIGVGGFNEKLFF
>TRBD2|TRBV2|NA|TRBJ2-5
TGTGCCAGCAGCGGGACTAGACAATCAGAGACCCAGTACTTC
CASSGTRQSETQYF
>NA|TRBV4-1|NA|TRBJ2-7
TGCGCCAGCTCACCGACAGCGTCCTACGAGCAGTACTTC
CASSPTASYEQYF
>TRBD1|TRBV5-1|NA|TRBJ2-7
TGCGCCAGCAGAAGGGACAGGGAGTACGAGCAGTACTTC
CASRRDREYEQYF
>TRBD1|TRBV20-1|NA|TRBJ1-2
TGCAGTGCTAGAGGGGACAGGGGCTACACCTTC
CSARGDRGYTF
>TRBD1|TRBV18|NA|TRBJ2-7
TGTGCCAGCTCACCCGAGGACAGGGAAACCTACGAGCAGTACTTC
CASSPEDRETYEQYF
>TRBD1|TRBV4-2|NA|TRBJ2-2
TGTGCCAGCAGCCGCCCCGGACAGGGTTGGACCGGGGAGCTGTTTTTT
CASSRPGQGWTGELFF
>NA|TRBV7-2|NA|TRBJ2-7
TGTGCCAGCAGCTTAGGAACAGGCGGAACCTACGAGCAGTACTTC
CASSLGTGGTYEQYF
>TRBD1|TRBV2|NA|TRBJ1-3
TGTGCCAGCAGCACAGGGGGCGCAGGTGGAAACACCATATATTTT
CASSTGGAGGNTIYF
>TRBD1|TRBV28|NA|TRBJ1-2
TGTGCCAGCAGTCTGACGGACAGGGCTGGCTACACCTTC
CASSLTDRAGYTF
>NA|TRBV15|NA|TRBJ1-5
TGTGCCACCAGCAGAGATAAAACAGTCGGCAATCAGCCCCAGCATTTT
CATSRDKTVGNQPQHF
>TRBD2|TRBV30|NA|TRBJ2-5
TGTGCCTGGCGTACTAGCGAAGTGTACCAAGAGACCCAGTACTTC
CAWRTSEVYQETQYF
>TRBD2|TRBV29-1|once|TRBJ2-3
TGCAGCGTTGAAGAGACCAGACTAGCGGGGGGAAACACAGATACGCAGTATTTT
CSVEETRLAGGNTDTQYF
>TRBD1|TRBV27|NA|TRBJ1-1
TGTGCCAGCAGTTTATACCCCCAGGGGGATAAAGCTGAAGCTTTCTTT
CASSLYPQGDKAEAFF
>NA|TRBV7-9|NA|TRBJ2-7
TGTGCCAGCAGCGACCTACGGGGAACGGGGGACGAGCAGTACTTC
CASSDLRGTGDEQYF
>TRBD2|TRBV5-1|NA|TRBJ2-1
TGCGCCAGCAGCCCTGGTGACGGCGCGGGGGGGCGGGATGAGCAGTTCTTC
CASSPGDGAGGRDEQFF
>NA|TRBV3-1/TRBV3-2|NA|TRBJ1-5
TGTGCCAGCAGCCTGTGGGGGGAGGATCAGCCCCAGCATTTT
CASSLWGEDQPQHF
>TRBD1|TRBV29-1|NA|TRBJ1-1
TGCAGCGTACTAACGACAGGGTACAACACTGAAGCTTTCTTT
CSVLTTGYNTEAFF
>NA|TRBV18|NA|TRBJ2-1
TGTGCCAGCTCACCACCGCTGGCTAATGAGCAGTTCTTC
CASSPPLANEQFF
>TRBD1|TRBV4-3|NA|TRBJ1-5
TGCGCCAGCAGCCACGGGGGGGCAACAGGGGGCTGGGGCAATCAGCCCCAGCATTTT
CASSHGGATGGWGNQPQHF
>TRBD1|TRBV4-1|NA|TRBJ2-2
TGCGCCAGCAGCCAAGACAACAGGGGGCTACTTTGGACCGGGGAGCTGTTTTTT
CASSQDNRGLLWTGELFF
>TRBD2|TRBV4-1|NA|TRBJ2-5
TGCGCCAGCAGCCAAGCCATGGTACGTCTAGCGGGTCAAGAGACCCAGTACTTC
CASSQAMVRLAGQETQYF
>TRBD2|TRBV7-9|NA|TRBJ2-1
TGTGCCAGCAGCGGAAGCGGGGCCCCCGGGAATGAGCAGTTCTTC
CASSGSGAPGNEQFF
>NA|TRBV5-6|NA|TRBJ1-2
TGTGCCAGCAGCTTGGTTGCAGGCGACCTCTATGGCTACACCTTC
CASSLVAGDLYGYTF
>TRBD1|TRBV4-1|NA|TRBJ2-5
TGCGCCAGCAGCCAAGATCATATTGGAGGGACAGGGGGCTATTTCAGGGAGACCCAGTACTTC
CASSQDHIGGTGGYFRETQYF
>NA|TRBV25-1|NA|TRBJ2-7
TGTGCCAGCAGTGAGACTCTCTTGAGCTCCTACGAGCAGTACTTC
CASSETLLSSYEQYF
>TRBD1|TRBV15|once|TRBJ2-5
TGTGCCACCAGCACCCCACAGGGGGCCGGGGAGACCCAGTACTTC
CATSTPQGAGETQYF
>TRBD1|TRBV2|once|TRBJ1-5
TGTGCCAGCAGTGACTTCGGGACAGGGACACGAATTAGCAATCAGCCCCAGCATTTT
CASSDFGTGTRISNQPQHF
>TRBD1|TRBV7-8|NA|TRBJ1-6
TGTGCCAGCAGCTCGAGGACAGGAGGGAATTCACCCCTCCACTTT
CASSSRTGGNSPLHF
>TRBD2|TRBV19|NA|TRBJ2-1
TGTGCCAGTAGTCCTCTCGGGGGGGCTGTATACAATGAGCAGTTCTTC
CASSPLGGAVYNEQFF
>TRBD2|TRBV4-1|NA|TRBJ2-2
TGCGCCAGCAGCCAAGCGGAGACTAGCGGGGCTGGGGAGCTGTTTTTT
CASSQAETSGAGELFF
>NA|TRBV7-8|NA|TRBJ2-4
TGTGCCAGCAGCGTTCCGGGGGCCAAAAACATTCAGTACTTC
CASSVPGAKNIQYF
>TRBD1|TRBV7-9|once|TRBJ2-3
TGTGCCAGCAGCGCACCGGGACAGGGGGCAGATACGCAGTATTTT
CASSAPGQGADTQYF